Presented here are 5 T cell receptor beta chains from one specimen sequenced in a study of shared clonotypes between healthy human individuals. Terminally differentiated effector memory CD45RA+ cells were left out of the naive CD8 fraction, which was CD45RO-negative and positively selected for CCR7. TCRdb's copy holds only in-frame clones and misses some; the assay was immunoSEQ multiplex PCR. The data hold about 2,100,000 clones, with around 93% observed a single time. The material sequenced was naive CD8+ T cells from PBMCs. These receptors were collected from a man younger than 35 in good health. Some clones in this sample may be carry-over from other donors' samples.

V usage is TRBV28 and J usage is TRBJ2-7; no definite D call. From germline, CDR1 is MDHEN and CDR2 SYDVKM. V was clipped by 4 bases and J by 2 bases, with 12 bases between them. The CDR3 consists of 14 residues. CDR3 bases: TGTGCCAGCAGTTACTCGGACGGTACCTACGAGCAGTACTTC. This gives the protein CASSYSDGTYEQYF.

Of note for this clone: The junction departs from germline at one end; a sequencing error may be responsible. The chain employs TRBV7-6 and TRBJ2-1; 10 bases line up with TRBD2. CDR1 is SGHVS, CDR2 FNYEAQ, per germline. CDR3 length: 16 residues. The CDR3 loop reads CASSVASGSYPPEQFF. As DNA, the CDR3 is TGTGCCAGCAGCGTAGCTAGCGGGAGTTATCCGCCTGAGCAGTTCTTC. Combining the CDR3 with reference TRBV7-6 and TRBJ2-1 gives the whole variable domain GAGVSQSPRYKVTKRGQDVALRCDPISGHVSLYWYRQALGQGPEFLTYFNYEAQQDKSGLPNDRFSAERPEGSISTLTIQRTEQRDSAMYRCASSVASGSYPPEQFFGPGTRLTVL.

V is TRBV7-8 and J is TRBJ2-1; D gene unclear. CDR3 length equals 15 residues. Trimming stripped 4 bases from V and 9 bases from J, with 19 bases between. Germline CDR1 and CDR2: SGHVS and FQNEAQ. The CDR3 protein is CASSSRRTNPSEQFF. In DNA, the CDR3 is TGTGCCAGCAGCTCAAGACGGACCAATCCAAGTGAGCAGTTCTTC. The whole variable domain, remainder taken from reference TRBV7-8 and TRBJ2-1, is GAGVSQSPRYKVAKRGQDVALRCDPISGHVSLFWYQQALGQGPEFLTYFQNEAQLDKSGLPSDRFFAERPEGSVSTLKIQRTQQEDSAVYLCASSSRRTNPSEQFFGPGTRLTVL.

To note about this clone: Other DNA sequences of this sample code for an identical CDR3. CDR3 sequence reads: CASSGGNEQFF. The DNA of the CDR3 is TGTGCCAGCAGCGGGGGCAATGAGCAGTTCTTC. The chain recombines TRBV9 with TRBJ2-1; D gene ambiguous. This CDR3 has 11 amino acids. The V gene's germline CDR1 is SGDLS and CDR2 YYNGEE. Trimming cost V 3 bases and J 6 bases, with 4 bases left between them.

The chain recombines TRBV7-3 with TRBJ1-1, with D possibly being TRBD1 (5 bases). The CDR3 covers 15 residues. The V gene's germline CDR1 is SGHTA and CDR2 FQGTGA. V shed 2 bases and J shed 1 base, with 11 bases lying between them. The CDR3 loop reads CASSLWGGKNTEAFF. The CDR3 DNA reads as TGTGCCAGCAGCTTATGGGGGGGAAAGAACACTGAAGCTTTCTTT.